The subject of this entry is one T cell receptor beta chain. In the original analysis: Using reference gene primer amplification, nucleated cell counts were estimated. Measured with immunoSEQ multiplex PCR; TCRdb has only the in-frame clones, and not every one. Clonal size and the V and J genes are those of that table, whereas D and trimming came from the DNA. The sample yields 30,000 to 40,000 clones, more than 70% seen once. Germline V gives CDR1 MNHEY, CDR2 SVGAGI. The CDR3 is 16 residues long. V lost 0 bases, J lost 4 bases, and 12 bases lay in between. The sample belongs to a study of blood T cell repertoires in COVID-19. Whole-study context: COVID-19 samples collected from the United States, Italy and Spain covered acute and convalescent phases. The analysed material was cDNA or gDNA that came from T cells, B-cell-depleted T cells, or PBMCs.

This sequence originates from a human donor in a cohort sampled during active COVID-19. The chain is built from TRBV6-5 and TRBJ2-2, with D perhaps matching TRBD1 (5 bases). Sequenced sample: peripheral blood. The CDR3 DNA reads TGTGCCAGCAGTTACTCTATGGCAGGGCTCACCGGGGAGCTGTTTTTT. Protein: CASSYSMAGLTGELFF.